Below are 27 T cell receptor beta chains sequenced from a single sample in a study of siplizumab effects on memory and regulatory T cells. TCRdb keeps only in-frame clones here, not all; method: immunoSEQ multiplex PCR. The sample includes about 98,000 clones, around 90% of them seen just once. Sequencing was performed on CD4+ T cells sorted from blood. The receptors derive from a human donor in good health.

This chain uses TRBV28 with TRBJ2-6, with 11 bases fitting TRBD1. V shed 7 bases, J shed 2 bases, and the junction held 7 bases outside the gene matches. From germline, CDR1 is MDHEN and CDR2 SYDVKM. CDR3 length: 17 amino acids. The CDR3 DNA reads TGTGCCAGCACCGATGGACAGGGGGCGCCTGGGGCCAACGTCCTGACTTTC. It specifies CASTDGQGAPGANVLTF. Variable domain in full (rest from reference TRBV28 and TRBJ2-6): DVKVTQSSRYLVKRTGEKVFLECVQDMDHENMFWYRQDPGLGLRLIYFSYDVKMKEKGDIPEGYSVSREKKERFSLILESASTNQTSMYLCASTDGQGAPGANVLTFGAGSRLTVL.

The chain recombines TRBV11-2 with TRBJ2-1; 7 nucleotides match TRBD2. The CDR3 is 15 residues long. The V segment lost 5 bases and the J segment 5 bases; nucleotides outside the gene matches: 9. The germline V gene has CDR1 SGHAT and CDR2 FQNNGV. The CDR3 sequence is CASSPRGSGNNEQFF. In DNA, the CDR3 is TGTGCCAGCAGCCCCCGGGGGAGCGGGAACAATGAGCAGTTCTTC.

This rearrangement joins TRBV28 to TRBJ2-2; 8 bases align to TRBD1. The CDR3 consists of 16 residues. Unmatched junction bases numbered 13, after V lost 6 bases and J lost 7 bases. In germline, CDR1 is MDHEN, CDR2 SYDVKM. CDR3 residues: CASRLQGAGGGGELFF. The DNA of the CDR3 is TGTGCCAGCAGACTTCAGGGGGCAGGGGGAGGCGGGGAGCTGTTTTTT.

The gene calls are TRBV19 and TRBJ2-7; 7 nucleotides align to TRBD1. This CDR3 is built from 15 residues. Per germline, CDR1 LNHDA and CDR2 SQIVND (reference sequence). The ends lost 4 bases at V and 3 bases at J; junction bases unmatched: 9. The CDR3 nucleotides are TGTGCCAGTAGTAACGGGGACAGTAAGATCTACGAGCAGTACTTC. Its translation is CASSNGDSKIYEQYF. Drawing the rest from reference TRBV19 and TRBJ2-7, the complete variable domain is DGGITQSPKYLFRKEGQNVTLSCEQNLNHDAMYWYRQDPGQGLRLIYYSQIVNDFQKGDIAEGYSVSREKKESFPLTVTSAQKNPTAFYLCASSNGDSKIYEQYFGPGTRLTVT.

The rearrangement uses TRBV28 and TRBJ1-5, with D tentatively TRBD1 (6 bases). CDR1 and CDR2 (germline): MDHEN, SYDVKM. Trimming took off 5 bases at V and 5 bases at J, with 10 bases between the two ends. The length of the CDR3 is 13 residues. CDR3 sequence (DNA): TGTGCCAGCAGTGTGGACAGCTATCAGCCCCAGCATTTT. Translation gives CASSVDSYQPQHF. The whole variable domain, filled in from reference TRBV28 and TRBJ1-5, reads DVKVTQSSRYLVKRTGEKVFLECVQDMDHENMFWYRQDPGLGLRLIYFSYDVKMKEKGDIPEGYSVSREKKERFSLILESASTNQTSMYLCASSVDSYQPQHFGDGTRLSIL.

The chain employs TRBV28 and TRBJ2-2, with D possibly TRBD1 on 5 matching bases. Trimming pared 7 bases from V and 5 bases from J, leaving 14 bases between. Germline V lookup: CDR1 MDHEN, CDR2 SYDVKM. The CDR3 spans 14 residues. The CDR3 reads CASTLDRPTGELFF. The CDR3 DNA reads TGTGCCAGCACCCTCGACAGACCAACCGGGGAGCTGTTTTTT.

This clone is a singleton in its sample. The chain couples TRBV6-5 to TRBJ2-1, with 10 bases matching TRBD1. J lost 15 bases, V lost 6 bases, and 14 bases had no gene match. The length of the CDR3 is 14 residues. The germline V gene has CDR1 MNHEY and CDR2 SVGAGI. The CDR3: CASSSTGTGVIRFF. CDR3 in DNA: TGTGCCAGCAGCTCCACCGGGACAGGGGTAATACGGTTCTTC.

The chain employs TRBV6-5 and TRBJ2-7; D may correspond to TRBD1 or TRBD2 (5 bases each). The germline CDR1 and CDR2 sequences are MNHEY and SVGAGI. V was trimmed by 7 bases and J by 5 bases, leaving 15 bases between them. The CDR3 length is 13 residues. The chain's CDR3 is CASNRPGTHEQYF. Here the CDR3 DNA reads TGTGCCAGCAACCGACCGGGGACCCACGAGCAGTACTTC.

The rearrangement uses TRBV19 and TRBJ1-5; D not resolved. Per the germline V gene, CDR1 is LNHDA and CDR2 is SQIVND (reference sequence). This CDR3 has 16 residues. V was clipped by 10 bases and J by 4 bases, with 23 bases between them. CDR3 bases: TGTGCCACCCAACCACCCCCAGGACCCTTAAATCAGCCCCAGCATTTT. This codes for CATQPPPGPLNQPQHF.

The chain carries TRBV28 and TRBJ1-5; D may be TRBD1 (6 bases). Germline V gene data show CDR1 as MDHEN and CDR2 as SYDVKM. This CDR3 comprises 17 residues. V lost 4 bases, J lost 5 bases, and 21 bases lay in between. For the CDR3, the DNA is TGTGCCAGCAGTTCCGATCTAGTTGGACAGAGAGATCAGCCCCAGCATTTT. Protein product: CASSSDLVGQRDQPQHF. The whole variable domain, remainder taken from reference TRBV28 and TRBJ1-5, is DVKVTQSSRYLVKRTGEKVFLECVQDMDHENMFWYRQDPGLGLRLIYFSYDVKMKEKGDIPEGYSVSREKKERFSLILESASTNQTSMYLCASSSDLVGQRDQPQHFGDGTRLSIL.

The rearrangement uses TRBV2 and TRBJ2-3; a weak D match, TRBD2 (6 bases). Germline CDR1 SNHLY, CDR2 FYNNEI. This CDR3 has 16 amino acids. Trimming took 3 bases from V and 0 from J, leaving 13 bases between them. The CDR3: CASSDGRGPSTDTQYF. The CDR3 DNA sequence: TGTGCCAGCAGTGATGGGCGGGGCCCTAGCACAGATACGCAGTATTTT.

The chain couples TRBV5-6 to TRBJ1-4; D call uncertain. Trimming shortened V by 1 base and J by 4 bases, and 5 bases separated the two germline ends. CDR3 length: 13 amino acids. Germline V gives CDR1 SGHDT, CDR2 YYEEEE. Written as DNA, the CDR3 is TGTGCCAGCAGCTTGTTACGTAATGAAAAACTGTTTTTT. It encodes CASSLLRNEKLFF.

The chain recombines TRBV11-2 with TRBJ2-1, with TRBD2 identical over 10 bases. V dropped 2 bases and J dropped 5; count of bases not matched to a gene: 3. The germline V gene encodes CDR1 SGHAT and CDR2 FQNNGV. The CDR3 is 15 amino acids. This CDR3 reads CASSLYLAGDNEQFF. The CDR3 coding sequence is TGTGCCAGCAGCTTATATCTAGCGGGAGACAATGAGCAGTTCTTC.

The J gene is TRBJ2-6, the V gene TRBV4-2, with TRBD1 identical over 9 bases. Germline V gene sequence: CDR1 LGHNA, CDR2 YNFKEQ. J was trimmed by 0 bases and V by 4 bases; bases with no gene match: 13. The length of the CDR3 is 20 residues. The CDR3 DNA sequence: TGTGCCAGCAGCCTCCATAAGGGGACAGGGAGTACCTCTGGGGCCAACGTCCTGACTTTC. Its protein product is CASSLHKGTGSTSGANVLTF.

The J gene is TRBJ2-4, the V gene TRBV29-1; tentatively, D is TRBD2 (5 bases). The CDR3 sequence is 15 residues long. CDR1 SQVTM and CDR2 ANQGSEA come from the germline V gene. Trimming cost V 0 bases and J 0 bases, with 9 bases left between them. The CDR3 DNA reads as TGCAGCGTTGAAGATCTAGGACTAGCCAAAAACATTCAGTACTTC. Protein sequence: CSVEDLGLAKNIQYF. The full variable domain, rest sourced from reference TRBV29-1 and TRBJ2-4, is SAVISQKPSRDICQRGTSLTIQCQVDSQVTMMFWYRQQPGQSLTLIATANQGSEATYESGFVIDKFPISRPNLTFSTLTVSNMSPEDSSIYLCSVEDLGLAKNIQYFGAGTRLSVL.

Notes on this clone: The sample contains more than one DNA sequence encoding this CDR3. The genes are TRBV2 and TRBJ2-3, with TRBD2 matching over 10 bases. The CDR3 covers 16 residues. Germline CDR1 is SNHLY and CDR2 is FYNNEI. The ends lost 8 bases at V and 3 bases at J; junction bases unmatched: 11. The chain's CDR3 is CASDSGRARGTDTQYF. Here the CDR3 DNA reads TGTGCCAGCGACAGCGGGAGGGCCCGGGGAACAGATACGCAGTATTTT. The whole variable domain, remainder taken from reference TRBV2 and TRBJ2-3, is EPEVTQTPSHQVTQMGQEVILRCVPISNHLYFYWYRQILGQKVEFLVSFYNNEISEKSEIFDDQFSVERPDGSNFTLKIRSTKLEDSAMYFCASDSGRARGTDTQYFGPGTRLTVL.

The chain employs TRBV18 and TRBJ2-7, with D maybe TRBD2 (5 bases). The CDR3 runs 15 residues. Germline loops: CDR1 KGHSH, CDR2 LQKENI. Trimming left V 2 bases short and J 4 bases short, with 15 bases between. The DNA of the CDR3 is TGTGCCAGCTCACCAATCAGGACTTCGACTTACGAGCAGTACTTC. Translated, it gives CASSPIRTSTYEQYF.

This chain joins TRBV27 and TRBJ2-7; D gene unclear. V shed 3 bases and J shed 4 bases, with 10 bases lying between them. The CDR3 totals 13 residues. CDR1 MNHEY and CDR2 SMNVEV come from the germline V gene (reference sequence). The CDR3 spells CASSFGNQYEQYF. DNA of the CDR3: TGTGCCAGCAGTTTCGGAAACCAGTACGAGCAGTACTTC.

V and J are TRBV21-1 and TRBJ1-2; the table names TRBD1, a call not compared with the DNA. TRBV21-1 corresponds to a pseudogene. CDR3 size: 16 residues. This chain's CDR3 is CASSKCSGREGGGYTF. In DNA, the CDR3 is TGTGCCAGCAGCAAGTGTTCGGGCAGGGAAGGGGGAGGCTACACCTTC.

This sequence joins TRBV25-1 and TRBJ2-7, with D possibly TRBD2 on 5 matching bases. The length of the CDR3 is 13 residues. The V gene's germline CDR1 is MGHDK and CDR2 SYGVNS. Trimming removed 5 bases from V and 4 bases from J, with 12 bases in between. This CDR3 reads CASSNGLLYEQYF. In DNA, the CDR3 is TGTGCCAGCAGTAACGGACTCCTATACGAGCAGTACTTC.

The chain combines TRBV10-3 with TRBJ2-7; D is uncertain. The CDR3 contains 12 residues. Trimming removed 4 bases from V and 2 bases from J, with 6 bases in between. Germline assignment: CDR1 ENHRY and CDR2 SYGVKD. CDR3 residues: CAISGGTYEQYF. In nucleotides, the CDR3 is TGTGCCATCAGTGGGGGTACCTACGAGCAGTACTTC.

The rearrangement links TRBV6-5 to TRBJ2-5; 9 bases are shared with TRBD2. Judging by the DNA end, TRBJ2-7 fits better; the J call may be wrong. The germline gives CDR1 MNHEY, CDR2 SVGAGI. There are 14 residues in the CDR3. In nucleotides, the CDR3 is TGTGCCAGCAGTAACCTAGCGGGACTCTACGAGCAGTACTTC. Translating it yields CASSNLAGLYEQYF.

J is TRBJ2-3 and V is TRBV5-1; 11 positions match TRBD2. Germline CDR1 SGHRS, CDR2 YFSETQ. V was pared by 3 bases and J by 1 base, with 4 bases of the junction left unmatched. There are 16 residues in the CDR3. The CDR3 coding sequence is TGCGCCAGCAGCTCGCTAGCGGGAGGAGGCACAGATACGCAGTATTTT. It codes for CASSSLAGGGTDTQYF.

The gene calls are TRBV28 and TRBJ2-1; TRBD2 matches 12 bases. This CDR3 is built from 14 residues. With 8 bases clipped from V and 4 bases from J, the junction kept 3 bases outside the gene matches. Germline CDR1 and CDR2: MDHEN and SYDVKM. The CDR3 nucleotides read TGTGCCAGCGACCTAGCGGGAGGGTACAATGAGCAGTTCTTC. Amino acids: CASDLAGGYNEQFF.

The V call is TRBV30, the J call TRBJ2-1; TRBD1 agrees at 7 bases. J was trimmed by 6 bases and V by 3 bases; bases with no gene match: 2. The CDR3 totals 12 residues. Germline CDR1 GTSNPN, CDR2 SVGIG (reference sequence). This CDR3 is CAWSRTGNEQFF. The CDR3, as DNA: TGTGCCTGGAGCAGGACAGGCAATGAGCAGTTCTTC.

This chain joins TRBV29-1 and TRBJ1-4; weak D call: TRBD1 (5 bases). Trimming shortened V by 5 bases and J by 8 bases, and 15 bases separated the two germline ends. The CDR3 contains 13 residues. CDR1 is SQVTM and CDR2 is ANQGSEA in the germline V gene. CDR3 sequence: CSVTTGSSEKLFF. Written as DNA, the CDR3 is TGCAGCGTTACAACAGGCTCATCCGAAAAACTGTTTTTT.

This chain connects TRBV18 to TRBJ1-1, with D unclear. The germline CDR1 and CDR2 sequences are KGHSH and LQKENI. Trimming stripped 3 bases from V and 4 bases from J, with 12 bases between. This CDR3 has 14 residues. The CDR3 region has the DNA TGTGCCAGCTCACCCGTGCCCCAGAGCACTGAAGCTTTCTTT. It is translated as CASSPVPQSTEAFF. Variable domain in full (rest from reference TRBV18 and TRBJ1-1): NAGVMQNPRHLVRRRGQEARLRCSPMKGHSHVYWYRQLPEEGLKFMVYLQKENIIDESGMPKERFSAEFPKEGPSILRIQQVVRGDSAAYFCASSPVPQSTEAFFGQGTRLTVV.